This record looks at one T cell receptor beta chain sequence and its context. The data derive from a study of blood T cell repertoires in COVID-19. Background on the study: T cells, B-cell-depleted T cells, or PBMCs supplied cDNA or gDNA.

Assignment of participants to cohorts was predicated upon participant-reported clinical history. TCRdb's table, derived via immunoSEQ multiplex PCR, lists solely in-frame clones and lacks some. This sample yields almost 350,000 clones, of which about nine tenths are seen a single time; just over 1% belongs to the top ten. The source is a woman in her twenties or thirties who had been exposed to COVID-19. Sequenced: PBMCs or T cells enriched from blood (not recorded which).

DNA for the CDR3: TGTGCCACCAGTGATCCCATAGCGGGAATACGGGATGAGCAGTTCTTC. Protein product: CATSDPIAGIRDEQFF. V and J are TRBV24-1 and TRBJ2-1, with 8 bases that match TRBD2. CDR1 and CDR2 from the germline V gene are KGHDR and SFDVKD. With 3 bases clipped from V and 8 bases from J, the junction kept 11 bases outside the gene matches. The CDR3 length is 16 residues.